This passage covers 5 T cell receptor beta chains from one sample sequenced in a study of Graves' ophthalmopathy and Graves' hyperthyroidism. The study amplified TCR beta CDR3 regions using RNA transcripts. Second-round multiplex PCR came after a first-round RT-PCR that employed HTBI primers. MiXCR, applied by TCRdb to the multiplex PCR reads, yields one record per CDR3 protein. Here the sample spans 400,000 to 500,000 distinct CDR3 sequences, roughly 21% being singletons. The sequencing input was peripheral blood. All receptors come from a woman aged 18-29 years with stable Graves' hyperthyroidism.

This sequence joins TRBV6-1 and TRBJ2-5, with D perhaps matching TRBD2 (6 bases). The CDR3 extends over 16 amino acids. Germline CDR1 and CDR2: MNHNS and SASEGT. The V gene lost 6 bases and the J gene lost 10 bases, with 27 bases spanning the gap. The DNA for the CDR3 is TGTGCCAGCAGACCTCTAAGAGGAAGCGGGCTCCGGGGCCAGTACTTC. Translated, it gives CASRPLRGSGLRGQYF.

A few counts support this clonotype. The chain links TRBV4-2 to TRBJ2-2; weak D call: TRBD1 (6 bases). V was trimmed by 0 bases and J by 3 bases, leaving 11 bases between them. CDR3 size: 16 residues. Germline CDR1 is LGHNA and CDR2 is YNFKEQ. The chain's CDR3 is CASSQDKGVYTGELFF. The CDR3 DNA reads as TGTGCCAGCAGCCAAGACAAGGGGGTTTACACCGGGGAGCTGTTTTTT.

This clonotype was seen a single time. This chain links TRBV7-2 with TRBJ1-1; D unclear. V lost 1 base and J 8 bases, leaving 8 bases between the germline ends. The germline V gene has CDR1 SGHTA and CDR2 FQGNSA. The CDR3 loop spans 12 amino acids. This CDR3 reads CASSLDPGEAFF. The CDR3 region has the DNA TGTGCCAGCAGCTTAGACCCAGGCGAAGCTTTCTTT.

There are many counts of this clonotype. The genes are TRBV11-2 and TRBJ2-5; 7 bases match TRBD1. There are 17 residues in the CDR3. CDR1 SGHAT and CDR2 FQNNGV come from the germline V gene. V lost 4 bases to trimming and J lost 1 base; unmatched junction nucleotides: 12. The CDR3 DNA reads TGTGCCAGCAGCTCTCGAAGGGACAGCCTAACCCAAGAGACCCAGTACTTC. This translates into CASSSRRDSLTQETQYF. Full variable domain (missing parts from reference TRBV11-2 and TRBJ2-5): EAGVAQSPRYKIIEKRQSVAFWCNPISGHATLYWYQQILGQGPKLLIQFQNNGVVDDSQLPKDRFSAERLKGVDSTLKIQPAKLEDSAVYLCASSSRRDSLTQETQYFGPGTRLLVL.

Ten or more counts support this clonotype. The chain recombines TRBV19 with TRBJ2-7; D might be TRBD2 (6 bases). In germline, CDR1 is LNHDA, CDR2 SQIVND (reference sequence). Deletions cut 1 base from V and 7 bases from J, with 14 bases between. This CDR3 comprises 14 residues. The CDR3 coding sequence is TGTGCCAGTAGTATAGCGGGCGGAGGGAGAGAGCAGTACTTC. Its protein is CASSIAGGGREQYF.